The next 24 T cell receptor beta chains were all read from a single sample in a study of shared clonotypes between healthy human individuals. Clones were sequenced by immunoSEQ multiplex PCR, and TCRdb holds only the in-frame ones, with some missing. Among about 490,000 clones listed, 75% to 85% were seen once. The sample consisted of PBMCs. Receptors originate from a woman between 40 and 50 years old in good health. Some clones in this sample may be carry-over from other donors' samples.

This clone was recorded a few times. This chain uses TRBV7-2 with TRBJ2-1; 8 positions match TRBD2. CDR1 SGHTA and CDR2 FQGNSA come from the germline V gene. After removal of 5 bases from V and 6 bases from J, the junction contained 12 bases not matched to a gene. The CDR3 length is 16 residues. CDR3 region: CASSRRGGTRGNEQFF. CDR3 coding DNA: TGTGCCAGCAGCCGCCGCGGCGGGACTAGAGGCAATGAGCAGTTCTTC.

This clone was recorded many times. The gene calls are TRBV30 and TRBJ1-1; 9 bases match TRBD1. Germline V lookup: CDR1 GTSNPN, CDR2 SVGIG (reference sequence). V was clipped by 8 bases and J by 2 bases; unmatched bases: 3. The CDR3 has 12 residues. The chain's CDR3 is CAGDRVNTEAFF. In nucleotides, the CDR3 is TGTGCCGGGGACAGGGTAAACACTGAAGCTTTCTTT. The full variable domain, rest sourced from reference TRBV30 and TRBJ1-1, is SQTIHQWPATLVQPVGSPLSLECTVEGTSNPNLYWYRQAAGRGLQLLFYSVGIGQISSEVPQNLSASRPQDRQFILSSKKLLLSDSGFYLCAGDRVNTEAFFGQGTRLTVV.

The rearrangement joins TRBV13 to TRBJ2-3, with D maybe TRBD2 (5 bases). Trimming pared 5 bases from V and 4 bases from J, leaving 19 bases between. Germline CDR1 reads PRHDT; CDR2 reads FYEKMQ (reference sequence). The CDR3 sequence is 16 residues long. The CDR3 loop is CASSRDGHRGADTQYF. CDR3 coding DNA: TGTGCCAGCAGCCGCGACGGGCACCGGGGTGCAGATACGCAGTATTTT.

The J gene is TRBJ2-5, the V gene TRBV9; a possible D gene is TRBD1 (6 bases). Trimming left V 0 bases short and J 5 bases short, with 17 bases between. This CDR3 has 16 amino acids. Per the germline V gene, CDR1 is SGDLS and CDR2 is YYNGEE. The CDR3 protein is CASSVGQGFRGETQYF. The DNA for the CDR3 is TGTGCCAGCAGCGTAGGGCAGGGGTTCCGAGGGGAGACCCAGTACTTC.

On this clone itself: This likely reflects a read error, since a far larger clone is one base away. The V and J genes are TRBV4-1 and TRBJ2-1, with TRBD2 matching over 9 bases. Germline CDR1 and CDR2: MGHRA and YSYEKL. The J segment lost 2 bases and the V segment lost 0 bases, leaving 2 bases of the junction unmatched. The CDR3 is 16 residues long. Here the CDR3 reads CASSQETSGTYNEQFF. As DNA, the CDR3 is TGCGCCAGCAGCCAAGAGACTAGCGGCACCTACAATGAGCAGTTCTTC.

This clone was picked up many times. The chain carries TRBV4-1 and TRBJ2-1, with 9 bases identical to TRBD1. Germline V gene data show CDR1 as MGHRA and CDR2 as YSYEKL. The CDR3 consists of 15 residues. The V and J ends lost 1 base and 3 bases, in that order; junction bases with no gene match: 1. Written as DNA, the CDR3 is TGCGCCAGCAGCCAAGGGGACAGGGTCTACAATGAGCAGTTCTTC. This translates into CASSQGDRVYNEQFF.

As for this clone: A far larger clone is a single base away, which makes a read error likely. Other DNA sequences in this sample translate to the same CDR3. J is TRBJ1-1 and V is TRBV7-3; D is perhaps TRBD1 (6 bases). This CDR3 comprises 15 residues. The V gene's germline CDR1 is SGHTA and CDR2 FQGTGA. Trimming pared 0 bases from V and 4 bases from J, leaving 12 bases between. CDR3 protein: CASSLTGGPGTEAFF. CDR3 DNA sequence: TGTGCCAGCAGCTTAACGGGGGGGCCGGGCACTGAAGCTTTCTTT. The full variable domain, in which reference TRBV7-3 and TRBJ1-1 provide the parts outside the CDR3, is GAGVSQTPSNKVTEKGKYVELRCDPISGHTALYWYRQSLGQGPEFLIYFQGTGAADDSGLPNDRFFAVRPEGSVSTLKIQRTERGDSAVYLCASSLTGGPGTEAFFGQGTRLTVV.

The CDR3 spells CASSFGAGAYEQYF. In nucleotides, the CDR3 is TGTGCCAGCAGTTTCGGGGCAGGGGCCTACGAGCAGTACTTC. This chain uses TRBV28 with TRBJ2-7; maybe TRBD1 (6 bases). Looked up from germline, CDR1 is MDHEN and CDR2 is SYDVKM. V was trimmed by 3 bases and J by 2 bases, leaving 11 bases between them. The CDR3 is made up of 14 amino acids.

On this clone: Other DNA sequences within the sample encode an identical CDR3. This sequence joins TRBV7-9 and TRBJ2-7, with D unclear. The germline gives CDR1 SEHNR, CDR2 FQNEAQ (reference sequence). The CDR3 length is 13 residues. V lost 0 bases and J lost 0, with 3 bases in between. The CDR3 sequence is CASSLAGSYEQYF. The CDR3 nucleotides are TGTGCCAGCAGCTTAGCCGGCTCCTACGAGCAGTACTTC.

The J gene is TRBJ2-7, the V gene TRBV5-4, with 9 bases that match TRBD1. CDR1 and CDR2 (germline): SGHNT, YYREEE (reference sequence). The CDR3 contains 15 residues. V gave up 5 bases and J gave up 3 bases; unmatched junction bases: 9. DNA for the CDR3: TGTGCCAGCAGGCCCGGACAGGGGTTATACTACGAGCAGTACTTC. Residues: CASRPGQGLYYEQYF.

CDR3 sequence: CASSSTTENTEAFF. In DNA form, the CDR3 reads TGTGCCAGCAGTTCAACTACAGAGAACACTGAAGCTTTCTTT. The chain employs TRBV7-3 and TRBJ1-1, with D hard to call. CDR1 and CDR2 from the germline V gene are SGHTA and FQGTGA. V was cut by 6 bases and J by 1 base, with 12 bases left in between. The CDR3 contains 14 residues.

V is TRBV5-8 and J is TRBJ2-1, with D perhaps TRBD1 (5 bases). Germline V gene data show CDR1 as SGHTS and CDR2 as YDEGEE. Trimming took off 2 bases at V and 5 bases at J, with 11 bases between the two ends. The CDR3 spans 14 residues. In DNA, the CDR3 is TGTGCCAGCAGCTTTTCCCGGACACACAATGAGCAGTTCTTC. This codes for CASSFSRTHNEQFF. Full variable domain (rest looked up from reference TRBV5-8 and TRBJ2-1): EAGVTQSPTHLIKTRGQQATLRCSPISGHTSVYWYQQALGLGLQFLLWYDEGEERNRGNFPPRFSGRQFPNYSSELNVNALELEDSALYLCASSFSRTHNEQFFGPGTRLTVL.

The CDR3 nucleotides read TGTGCCAGCAGCTTAGACGGGGTGGGGCTAGCGGTATACGAGCAGTACTTC. It encodes CASSLDGVGLAVYEQYF. The chain has TRBV7-8 and TRBJ2-7, with 7 bases fitting TRBD2. The ends lost 1 base at V and 4 bases at J; junction bases unmatched: 13. Per the germline V gene, CDR1 is SGHVS and CDR2 is FQNEAQ. The CDR3 runs 17 residues.

This chain links TRBV9 with TRBJ2-7; 9 bases are shared with TRBD2. The CDR3 consists of 14 residues. V trimming: 2 bases; J trimming: 4 bases; junction bases outside the gene matches: 4. From germline, CDR1 is SGDLS and CDR2 YYNGEE. In nucleotides, the CDR3 is TGTGCCAGCAGCGTGGGCGGGAGGGGGTACGAGCAGTACTTC. This translates into CASSVGGRGYEQYF.

The V call is TRBV30, the J call TRBJ2-2; a possible D gene is TRBD1 (5 bases). Germline V CDR1 and CDR2: GTSNPN, SVGIG (reference sequence). Trimming took 3 bases from V and 7 from J, leaving 18 bases between them. CDR3 length: 15 residues. The CDR3 loop is CAWSGLKGLGGELFF. CDR3 nucleotide sequence: TGTGCCTGGAGCGGTTTGAAGGGGCTAGGCGGGGAGCTGTTTTTT.

This clone was detected once. This chain joins TRBV19 and TRBJ1-1; TRBD1 matches 7 bases. Germline V lookup: CDR1 LNHDA, CDR2 SQIVND (reference sequence). Germline trimming cut 7 bases from V and 7 bases from J; bases unmatched to any gene: 6. The CDR3 totals 12 residues. In nucleotides, the CDR3 is TGTGCCAGTACCAGGACAGGTAGTGAAGCTTTCTTT. This encodes CASTRTGSEAFF.

This clone was seen a single time. The rearrangement uses TRBV5-1 and TRBJ2-2, with 8 bases aligning to TRBD1. Looked up from germline, CDR1 is SGHRS and CDR2 is YFSETQ. CDR3 size: 15 residues. The V and J ends lost 3 bases and 5 bases, in that order; junction bases with no gene match: 6. The CDR3, as DNA: TGCGCCAGCAGCTCTGGACAGGGTGAGACCGGGGAGCTGTTTTTT. Translated, it gives CASSSGQGETGELFF.

This clone has only one observation. This chain links TRBV5-1 with TRBJ2-5; 7 positions agree with TRBD2. Germline assignment: CDR1 SGHRS and CDR2 YFSETQ. CDR3 size: 16 residues. V lost 3 bases, J lost 2 bases, and 10 bases stayed unmatched. For the CDR3, the DNA is TGCGCCAGCAGCTACCTTTTAGCGGGCCTGCAAGAGACCCAGTACTTC. Its translation is CASSYLLAGLQETQYF.

This clone was counted a single time. A far larger clone is a single base away, which makes a read error likely. Other DNA sequences in the same sample also yield this CDR3. The rearrangement uses TRBV5-6 and TRBJ2-5, with D possibly TRBD1 on 5 matching bases. The germline V gene has CDR1 SGHDT and CDR2 YYEEEE. The CDR3 contains 15 residues. The CDR3 region has the DNA TGTGCCAGCAGCCCTGTGGGCAGGGTGCAAGAGACCCAATACTTC. It yields the protein CASSPVGRVQETQYF.

With regard to this clone: A read error likely explains this, since a far larger clone differs by one base. In the same sample, other DNA sequences code for this CDR3. This chain connects TRBV29-1 to TRBJ2-5; perhaps TRBD2 as D (6 bases). Germline V CDR1 and CDR2: SQVTM, ANQGSEA. This CDR3 comprises 14 residues. The CDR3 loop reads CSVGTGRGIETQYF. CDR3 nucleotide sequence: TGCAGTGTTGGCACGGGGCGGGGAATAGAGACCCAGTACTTC. Based on the CDR3 plus reference TRBV29-1 and TRBJ2-5, the full variable domain is SAVISQKPSRDICQRGTSLTIQCQVDSQVTMMFWYRQQPGQSLTLIATANQGSEATYESGFVIDKFPISRPNLTFSTLTVSNMSPEDSSIYLCSVGTGRGIETQYFGPGTRLLVL.

This clone was detected only once. V is TRBV2 and J is TRBJ2-3, with TRBD2 matching over 9 bases. Germline V gene sequence: CDR1 SNHLY, CDR2 FYNNEI. J lost 5 bases, V lost 8 bases, and 5 bases had no gene match. This CDR3 comprises 13 residues. The CDR3 nucleotides read TGTGCCAGCGGCGCGGGAGGGCAAGATACGCAGTATTTT. Protein product: CASGAGGQDTQYF.

The CDR3: CASSAGLAGGTGELFF. Here the CDR3 DNA reads TGTGCCAGCAGCGCCGGACTAGCGGGAGGCACCGGGGAGCTGTTTTTT. The chain carries TRBV9 and TRBJ2-2, with TRBD2 matching 14 bases. This CDR3 is built from 16 residues. The germline V gene encodes CDR1 SGDLS and CDR2 YYNGEE. V shed 3 bases, J shed 4 bases, and the junction held 2 bases outside the gene matches.

For the CDR3, the DNA is TGTGCCAGCAGTTTATCCCCCCCGAGGAACACTGAAGCTTTCTTT. Its translation is CASSLSPPRNTEAFF. V usage is TRBV27 and J usage is TRBJ1-1; D gene ambiguous. The CDR3 has 15 amino acids. Deletions cut 0 bases from V and 1 base from J, with 9 bases between. Germline V gene lookup returns CDR1 MNHEY and CDR2 SMNVEV (reference sequence).

The rearrangement joins TRBV7-8 to TRBJ2-1, with a weak D call TRBD2 (6 bases). V lost 1 base and J 4 bases, leaving 14 bases between the germline ends. Germline-derived CDR1 and CDR2 are SGHVS and FQNEAQ. The CDR3 spans 16 residues. CDR3 DNA: TGTGCCAGCAGCTTAGGAAGGCTAGCGTTATACAATGAGCAGTTCTTC. This gives the protein CASSLGRLALYNEQFF.